In its sample, the clone carrying this TCR delta chain ranks as medium-sized. A much larger clone sits a single nucleotide away, making a read error possible. Other DNA sequences within the sample encode an identical CDR3. The data were obtained in a study of gamma-delta chains in newborns, infants, children. TCRdb reprocessed the reads through CATT. The top ten clones hold approximately 16% of a sample with 8,600 or so delta-chain clones, approximately 3.1% of them seen once. CDR1 and CDR2 (germline): GEAIGNYY, EKD. J gave up 1 base and V 2 bases, and 1 base lay outside the gene matches. CDR3 length: 17 amino acids.

This TCR was recovered from a child who was a newborn, infant or young child, either healthy, febrile or measles-vaccinated (not recorded which). The sequencing sample was made of blood. The rearrangement joins TRDV2 to TRDJ3; TRDD3 matches 10 bases. CDR3 in DNA: TGTGCCTGTGACATACTGGGGGATTCCTGGGACACCCGACAGATGTTTTTC. It specifies CACDILGDSWDTRQMFF.